This TCR beta chain was profiled in a study of T cell responses to AZD1222 COVID-19 vaccine. Study as a whole: Timing groups of about 4 and about 12 weeks for second doses were pooled.

Study results and caveats: Nearly half of spike-specific TCRs reportedly target unmutated variant regions.

With regard to this clone: The target antigen is unknown.

Trimming removed 5 bases at V and 4 bases at J, with 12 bases between. The CDR3 loop spans 13 amino acids. From germline, CDR1 is SGHRS and CDR2 YFSETQ. Using immunoSEQ multiplex PCR, the repertoire was profiled, and TCRdb retains in-frame clones only, with some absent. The table includes 110,000 to 150,000 clones, about 92% detected once. The clonotype originates from an adult in good health. The sample consisted of peripheral blood, taken on day 0 of AZD1222 vaccination. The chain carries TRBV5-1 and TRBJ1-1; D not resolved. CDR3 in DNA: TGCGCCAGCAGTTTATTTCTGGGCACTGAAGCTTTCTTT. Translation: CASSLFLGTEAFF.